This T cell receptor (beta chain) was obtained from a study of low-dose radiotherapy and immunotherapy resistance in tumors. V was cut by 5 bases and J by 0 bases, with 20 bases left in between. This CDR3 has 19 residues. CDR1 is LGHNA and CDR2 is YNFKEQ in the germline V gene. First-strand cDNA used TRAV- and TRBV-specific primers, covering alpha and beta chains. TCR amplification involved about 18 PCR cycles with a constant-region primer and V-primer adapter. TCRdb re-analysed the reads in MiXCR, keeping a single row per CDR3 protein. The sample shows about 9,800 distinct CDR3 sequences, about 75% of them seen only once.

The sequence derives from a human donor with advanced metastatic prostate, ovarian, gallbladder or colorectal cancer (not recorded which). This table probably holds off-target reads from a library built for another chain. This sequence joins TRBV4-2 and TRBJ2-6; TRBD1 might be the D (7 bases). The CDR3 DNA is TGTGCCAGCAGCGAAAATCCGGCAGGGGGGTCCTCTGGGGCCAACGTCCTGACTTTC. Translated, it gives CASSENPAGGSSGANVLTF.